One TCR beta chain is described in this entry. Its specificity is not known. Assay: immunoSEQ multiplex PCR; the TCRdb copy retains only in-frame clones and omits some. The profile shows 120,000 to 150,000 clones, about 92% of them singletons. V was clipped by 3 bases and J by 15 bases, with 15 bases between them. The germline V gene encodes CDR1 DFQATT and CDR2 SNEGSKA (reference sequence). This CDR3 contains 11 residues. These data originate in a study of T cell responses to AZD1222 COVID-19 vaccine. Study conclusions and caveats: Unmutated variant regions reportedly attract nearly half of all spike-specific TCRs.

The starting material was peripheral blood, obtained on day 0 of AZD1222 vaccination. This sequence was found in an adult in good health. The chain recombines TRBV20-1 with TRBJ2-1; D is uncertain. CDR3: CSASTGSLLFF. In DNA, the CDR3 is TGCAGTGCTAGTACGGGTAGCCTCCTGTTCTTC.